This T cell receptor beta chain emerged from a study of shared clonotypes between healthy human individuals. The method was immunoSEQ multiplex PCR; TCRdb's version includes in-frame clones alone and lacks a portion of them. This table holds around 2,000,000 clones, about 93% found once. As to this clone: What it recognizes is unknown.

CD45RO negativity and positive selection for CCR7 defined naive CD8 cells, a population that excluded terminally differentiated effector memory CD45RA+ cells. The CDR3 runs 14 residues. Germline V gene sequence: CDR1 MDHEN, CDR2 SYDVKM. Study-level points and caveats: Rarefaction showed sorted-subset sequencing was incomplete despite large depth.

The rearrangement uses TRBV28 and TRBJ2-7; the match to TRBD2 covers 11 bases. Input material: naive CD8+ T cells from PBMCs. The sequence derives from a man between 18 and 35 years old in good health. Some clones in this sample may be carry-over from other donors' samples. The CDR3 DNA reads TGTAGTAGTAGCGGGAGGGGATTCTCCTACGAGCAGTACTTC. This sequence encodes CSSSGRGFSYEQYF.